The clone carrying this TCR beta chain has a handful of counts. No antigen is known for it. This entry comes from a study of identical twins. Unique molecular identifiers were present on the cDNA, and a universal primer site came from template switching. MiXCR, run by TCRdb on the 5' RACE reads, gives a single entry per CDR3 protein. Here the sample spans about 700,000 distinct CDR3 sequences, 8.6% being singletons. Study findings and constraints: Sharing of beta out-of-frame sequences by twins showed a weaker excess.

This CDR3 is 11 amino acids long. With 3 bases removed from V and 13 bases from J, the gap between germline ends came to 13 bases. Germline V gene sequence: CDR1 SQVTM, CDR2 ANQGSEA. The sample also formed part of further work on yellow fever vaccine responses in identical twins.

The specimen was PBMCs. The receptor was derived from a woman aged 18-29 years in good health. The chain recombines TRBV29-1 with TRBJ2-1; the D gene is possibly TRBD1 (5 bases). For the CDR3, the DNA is TGCAGCGTTGATAGACAGATGGGACAGTTCTTC. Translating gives CSVDRQMGQFF.